Detailed here is one TCR beta chain. From germline, CDR1 is DFQATT and CDR2 SNEGSKA (reference sequence). The CDR3 spans 11 residues. V dropped 3 bases and J dropped 0 bases, with 1 base sitting between them. As to time point: sample taken at primary tumor resection. Unsorted samples of tumor, nontumor lung or frozen PBMC had their whole RNA sequenced. A distinct unique molecular identifier was carried by each TCR cDNA molecule. TCRdb recomputed calls from the 5' RACE reads with MiXCR, one row per CDR3 protein. In the table there are 4,200 or so distinct CDR3 sequences, roughly 9.6% of which are singletons. The data are from a study of spatial heterogeneity in lung cancer.

The J gene is TRBJ2-3, the V gene TRBV20-1, with D uncertain. This TCR was recovered from a female donor with early-stage non-small cell lung cancer. Sequenced material: normal lung tissue next to the tumor, taken at surgery. The CDR3 nucleotides are TGCAGTGCTAGCAGCACAGATACGCAGTATTTT. Protein sequence: CSASSTDTQYF.